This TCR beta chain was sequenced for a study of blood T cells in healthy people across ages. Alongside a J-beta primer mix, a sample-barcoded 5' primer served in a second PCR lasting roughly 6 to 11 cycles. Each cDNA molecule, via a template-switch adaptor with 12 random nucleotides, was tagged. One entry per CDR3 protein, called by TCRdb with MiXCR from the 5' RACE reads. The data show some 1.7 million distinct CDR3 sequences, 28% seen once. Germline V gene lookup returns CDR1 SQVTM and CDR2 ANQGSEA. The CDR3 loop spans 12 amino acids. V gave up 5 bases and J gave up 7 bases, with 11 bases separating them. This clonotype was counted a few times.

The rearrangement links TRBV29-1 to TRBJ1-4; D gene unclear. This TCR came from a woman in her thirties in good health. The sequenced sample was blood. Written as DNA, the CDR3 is TGCAGCGTTCGTGCGTTCGGTGAAAAACTGTTTTTT. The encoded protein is CSVRAFGEKLFF.